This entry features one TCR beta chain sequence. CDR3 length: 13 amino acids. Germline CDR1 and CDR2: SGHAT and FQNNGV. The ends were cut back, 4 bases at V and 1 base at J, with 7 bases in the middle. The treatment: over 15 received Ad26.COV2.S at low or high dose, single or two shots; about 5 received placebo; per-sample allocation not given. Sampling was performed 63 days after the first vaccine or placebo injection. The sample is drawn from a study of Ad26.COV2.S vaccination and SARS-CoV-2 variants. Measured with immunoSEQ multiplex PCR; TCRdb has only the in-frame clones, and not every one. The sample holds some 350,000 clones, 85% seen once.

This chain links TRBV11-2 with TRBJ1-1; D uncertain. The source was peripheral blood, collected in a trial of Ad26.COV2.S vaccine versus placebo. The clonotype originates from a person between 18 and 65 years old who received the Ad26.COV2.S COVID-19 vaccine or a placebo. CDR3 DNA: TGTGCCAGCAGCTCCACACAGAACACTGAAGCTTTCTTT. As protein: CASSSTQNTEAFF.